This T cell receptor (beta chain) stems from a study of cytomegalovirus exposure and HLA in healthy donors. This CDR3 comprises 13 residues. Trimming took 6 bases from V and 4 from J; bases not matched to a gene: 9. Germline V gene sequence: CDR1 SQVTM, CDR2 ANQGSEA. The PCR ran on 60 Vbeta and 13 Jbeta primers. Profiling relied on immunoSEQ multiplex PCR, and the TCRdb table lists in-frame clones only, not all of them. This sample has 60,000 or so clones; roughly 80% occur once, and the top ten carry roughly a quarter. Whole-study results and caveats: A later analysis reportedly found that, within productive TCRs, an Asian-associated ancestry cluster had fewer N-insertions than the mean observed across the approximately 660 donors. As a later analysis revealed, the rate of TCR association differed by HLA locus, with DRB1 most and HLA-C fewest. TRBV6-2, TRBV6-3 and some other V segments were excluded as indistinguishable.

About this clone itself: Its target is unknown.

The receptor's source is a woman aged 40 to 50 in good health and CMV-seropositive. The rearrangement links TRBV29-1 to TRBJ2-7; 7 nucleotides match TRBD2. Specimen: PBMCs. CDR3 residues: CSVEIAGQYEQYF. Here the CDR3 DNA reads TGCAGCGTCGAAATAGCGGGTCAATACGAGCAGTACTTC.